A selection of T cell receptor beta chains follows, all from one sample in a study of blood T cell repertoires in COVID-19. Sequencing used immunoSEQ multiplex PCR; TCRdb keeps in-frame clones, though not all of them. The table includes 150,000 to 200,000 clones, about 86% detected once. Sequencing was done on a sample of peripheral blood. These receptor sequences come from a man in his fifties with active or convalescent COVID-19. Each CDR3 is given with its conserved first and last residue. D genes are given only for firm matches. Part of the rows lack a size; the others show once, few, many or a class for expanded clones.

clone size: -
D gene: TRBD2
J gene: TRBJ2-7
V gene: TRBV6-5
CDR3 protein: CASGHPGLADEQYF
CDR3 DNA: TGTGCCAGCGGTCACCCGGGACTAGCGGACGAGCAGTACTTC

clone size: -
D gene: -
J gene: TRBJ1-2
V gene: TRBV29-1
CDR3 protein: CSVEVQGKYGYTF
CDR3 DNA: TGCAGCGTTGAAGTTCAGGGGAAATATGGCTACACCTTC

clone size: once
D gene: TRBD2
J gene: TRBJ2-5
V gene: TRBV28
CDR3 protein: CSGGTQETQYF
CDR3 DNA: TGTTCCGGGGGGACCCAAGAGACCCAGTACTTC

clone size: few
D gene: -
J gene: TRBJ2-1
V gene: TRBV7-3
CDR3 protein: CASSLIPSSLNNEQFF
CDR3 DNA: TGTGCCAGCAGCTTAATTCCAAGTTCGCTAAACAATGAGCAGTTCTTC

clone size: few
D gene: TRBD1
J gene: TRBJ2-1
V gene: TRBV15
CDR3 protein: CATSFPLPSPDRGEQFF
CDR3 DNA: TGTGCCACCAGCTTCCCTCTCCCCAGCCCAGACAGGGGTGAGCAGTTCTTC

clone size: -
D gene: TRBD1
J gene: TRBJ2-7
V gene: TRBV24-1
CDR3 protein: CATSDSVGTGRNEQYF
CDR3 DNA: TGTGCCACCAGTGATTCAGTCGGGACAGGGCGGAACGAGCAGTACTTC

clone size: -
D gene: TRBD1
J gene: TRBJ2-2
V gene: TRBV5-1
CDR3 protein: CASSSTGASNTGELFF
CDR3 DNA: TGCGCCAGCAGCTCCACAGGGGCCTCGAACACCGGGGAGCTGTTTTTT

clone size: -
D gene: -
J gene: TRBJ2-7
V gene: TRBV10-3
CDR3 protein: CAISGGFETSEQYF
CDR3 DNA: TGTGCCATCAGTGGAGGGTTTGAGACCAGCGAGCAGTACTTC

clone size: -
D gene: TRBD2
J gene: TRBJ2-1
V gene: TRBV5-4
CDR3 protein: CASSLVAGGGNEQFF
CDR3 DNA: TGTGCCAGCAGCTTGGTAGCGGGAGGAGGTAATGAGCAGTTCTTC

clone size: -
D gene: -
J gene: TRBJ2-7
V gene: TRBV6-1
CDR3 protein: CASSDEGAYEQYF
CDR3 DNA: TGTGCCAGCAGTGACGAGGGGGCCTACGAGCAGTACTTC

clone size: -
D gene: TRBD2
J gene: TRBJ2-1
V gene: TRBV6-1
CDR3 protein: CASSERREPSYNEQFF
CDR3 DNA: TGTGCCAGCAGTGAAAGGCGGGAGCCCTCCTACAATGAGCAGTTCTTC

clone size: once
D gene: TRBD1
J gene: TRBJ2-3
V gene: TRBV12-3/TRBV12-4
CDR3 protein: CASGDRVTDTQYF
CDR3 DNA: TGTGCCAGCGGGGACAGGGTCACAGATACGCAGTATTTT

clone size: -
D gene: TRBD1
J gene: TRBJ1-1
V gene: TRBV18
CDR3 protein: CASSPNRGSIYEAFF
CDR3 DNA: TGTGCCAGCTCACCAAACAGGGGGTCGATTTATGAAGCTTTCTTT

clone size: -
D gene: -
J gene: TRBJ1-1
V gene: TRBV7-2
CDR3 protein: CASSLLVQTNIEAFF
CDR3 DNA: TGTGCCAGCAGTTTGTTGGTACAGACAAATATTGAAGCTTTCTTT

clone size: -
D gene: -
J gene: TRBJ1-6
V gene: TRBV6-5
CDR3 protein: CASSYGQYNSPLHF
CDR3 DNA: TGTGCCAGCAGTTACGGACAGTATAATTCACCCCTCCACTTT

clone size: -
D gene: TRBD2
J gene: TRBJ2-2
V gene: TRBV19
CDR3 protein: CASSIGAAGGNTGELFF
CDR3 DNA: TGTGCCAGTAGTATAGGAGCGGCGGGGGGGAACACCGGGGAGCTGTTTTTT

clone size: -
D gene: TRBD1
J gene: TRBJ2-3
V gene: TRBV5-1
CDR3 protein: CASSPGTGPRTDTQYF
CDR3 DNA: TGCGCCAGCAGCCCGGGGACAGGCCCTCGCACAGATACGCAGTATTTT

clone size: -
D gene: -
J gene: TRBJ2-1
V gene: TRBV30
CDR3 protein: CAWSGGGYYNEQFF
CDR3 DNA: TGTGCCTGGAGTGGCGGGGGCTACTACAATGAGCAGTTCTTC

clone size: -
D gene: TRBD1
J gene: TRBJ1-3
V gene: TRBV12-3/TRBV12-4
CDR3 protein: CASSRTGWYTIYF
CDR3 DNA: TGTGCCAGCAGCAGGACAGGGTGGTACACCATATATTTT

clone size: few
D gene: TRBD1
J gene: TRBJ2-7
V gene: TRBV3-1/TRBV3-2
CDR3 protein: CASSQGQGNLYF
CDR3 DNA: TGTGCCAGCAGCCAAGGACAGGGGAACCTGTACTTC

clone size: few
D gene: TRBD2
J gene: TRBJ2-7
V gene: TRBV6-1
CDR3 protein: CASSETSGAHEQYF
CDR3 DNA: TGTGCCAGCAGTGAAACTAGCGGGGCCCACGAGCAGTACTTC

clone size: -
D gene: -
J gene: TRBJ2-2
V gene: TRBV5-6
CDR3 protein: CASSPTGNTGELFF
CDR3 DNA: TGTGCCAGCAGCCCGACAGGGAACACCGGGGAGCTGTTTTTT

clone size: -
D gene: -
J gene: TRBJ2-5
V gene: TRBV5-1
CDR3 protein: CASSSGIQETQYF
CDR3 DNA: TGCGCCAGCAGCTCCGGGATCCAAGAGACCCAGTACTTC

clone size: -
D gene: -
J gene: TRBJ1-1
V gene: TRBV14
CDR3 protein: CASSYTVNTEAFF
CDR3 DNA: TGTGCCAGCAGCTATACAGTGAACACTGAAGCTTTCTTT

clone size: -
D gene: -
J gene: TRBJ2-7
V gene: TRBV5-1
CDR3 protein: CASSLGRENEQYF
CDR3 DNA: TGCGCCAGCAGCTTGGGAAGGGAGAACGAGCAGTACTTC

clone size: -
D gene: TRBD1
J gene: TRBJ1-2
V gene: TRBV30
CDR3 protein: CAWTGQGVGFYGYTF
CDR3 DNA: TGTGCCTGGACTGGACAGGGGGTTGGGTTTTATGGCTACACCTTC

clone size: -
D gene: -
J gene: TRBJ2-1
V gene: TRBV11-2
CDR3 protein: CASSSPRGSYNEQFF
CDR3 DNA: TGTGCCAGCAGCTCCCCCCGCGGCTCCTACAATGAGCAGTTCTTC

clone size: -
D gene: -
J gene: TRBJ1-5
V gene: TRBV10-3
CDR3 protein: CAISPDRSNQPQHF
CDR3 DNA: TGTGCCATCAGCCCGGACAGAAGCAATCAGCCCCAGCATTTT

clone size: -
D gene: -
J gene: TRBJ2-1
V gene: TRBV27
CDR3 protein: CASSPRLAGQGEQFF
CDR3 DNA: TGTGCCAGCAGCCCTAGGCTAGCGGGACAGGGGGAGCAGTTCTTC

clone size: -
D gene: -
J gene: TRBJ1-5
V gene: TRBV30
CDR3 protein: CAWSPGSYNQPQHF
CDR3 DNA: TGTGCCTGGAGTCCCGGTAGCTACAATCAGCCCCAGCATTTT

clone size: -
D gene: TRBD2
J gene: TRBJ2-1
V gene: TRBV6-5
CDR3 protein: CASRGLAGSYNEQFF
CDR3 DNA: TGTGCCAGCAGGGGACTAGCGGGGTCATACAATGAGCAGTTCTTC

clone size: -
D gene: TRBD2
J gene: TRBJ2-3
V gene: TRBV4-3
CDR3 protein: CASSRSLAGGTDTQYF
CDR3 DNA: TGCGCCAGCAGCCGATCGCTAGCGGGGGGCACAGATACGCAGTATTTT

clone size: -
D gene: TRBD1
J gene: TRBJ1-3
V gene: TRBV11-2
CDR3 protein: CASSPDRYSGNTIYF
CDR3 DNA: TGTGCCAGCAGCCCGGACAGGTACTCTGGAAACACCATATATTTT

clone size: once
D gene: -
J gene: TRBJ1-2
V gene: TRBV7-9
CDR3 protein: CASSEETGDGYTF
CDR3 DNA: TGTGCCAGCAGCGAAGAGACAGGAGATGGCTACACCTTC

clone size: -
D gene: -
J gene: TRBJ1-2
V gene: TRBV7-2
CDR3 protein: CASSLEGFQGNDTF
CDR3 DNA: TGTGCCAGCAGCTTAGAAGGGTTTCAGGGGAACGACACCTTC

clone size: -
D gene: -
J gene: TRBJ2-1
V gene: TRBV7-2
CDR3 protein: CASSLATRGKYNEQFF
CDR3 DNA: TGTGCCAGCAGCTTAGCTACTCGCGGGAAGTACAATGAGCAGTTCTTC

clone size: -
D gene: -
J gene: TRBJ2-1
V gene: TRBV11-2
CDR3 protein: CASSLVGLAIGGEQFF
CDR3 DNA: TGTGCCAGCAGCTTAGTGGGGCTAGCGATTGGGGGTGAGCAGTTCTTC

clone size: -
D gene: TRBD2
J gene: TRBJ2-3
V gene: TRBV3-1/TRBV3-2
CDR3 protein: CASSRRTSGSGLDTQYF
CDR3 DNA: TGTGCCAGCAGTAGACGGACTAGCGGGAGCGGTTTGGATACGCAGTATTTT

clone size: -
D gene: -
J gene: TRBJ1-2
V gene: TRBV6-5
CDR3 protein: CASSPLGGGGYGYTF
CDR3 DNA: TGTGCCAGCAGTCCCCTCGGGGGAGGGGGCTATGGCTACACCTTC

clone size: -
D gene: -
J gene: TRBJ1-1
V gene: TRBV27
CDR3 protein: CASSLGAGTEAFF
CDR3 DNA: TGTGCCAGCAGTTTAGGCGCGGGCACTGAAGCTTTCTTT

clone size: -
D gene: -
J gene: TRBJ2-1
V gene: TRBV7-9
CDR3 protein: CASSLRGSDSYNEQFF
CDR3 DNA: TGTGCCAGCAGCCTCCGAGGGTCAGATTCTTACAATGAGCAGTTCTTC

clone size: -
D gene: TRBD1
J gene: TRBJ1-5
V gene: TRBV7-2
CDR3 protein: CASSSTGPLEPQHF
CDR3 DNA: TGTGCCAGCAGCTCGACAGGGCCCCTTGAGCCCCAGCATTTT

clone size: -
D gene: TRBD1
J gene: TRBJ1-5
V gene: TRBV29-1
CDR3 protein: CSVSTGPNQPQHF
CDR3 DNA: TGCAGCGTTTCGACAGGGCCTAATCAGCCCCAGCATTTT

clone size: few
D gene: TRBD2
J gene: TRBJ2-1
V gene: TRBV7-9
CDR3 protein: CASSFSGTSGNNEQFF
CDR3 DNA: TGTGCCAGCAGCTTCTCCGGGACTAGCGGGAACAATGAGCAGTTCTTC

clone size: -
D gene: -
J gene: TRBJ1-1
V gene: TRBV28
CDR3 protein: CASTVRGLTTEAFF
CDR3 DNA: TGTGCCAGCACCGTAAGGGGATTGACCACTGAAGCTTTCTTT

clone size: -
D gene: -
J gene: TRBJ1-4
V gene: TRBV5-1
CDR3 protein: CASSSQGFEKLFF
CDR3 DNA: TGCGCCAGCAGCTCGCAGGGCTTTGAAAAACTGTTTTTT

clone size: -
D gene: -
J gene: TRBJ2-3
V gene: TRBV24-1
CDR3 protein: CATSAAGPSDTQYF
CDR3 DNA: TGTGCCACCAGTGCCGCAGGTCCATCAGATACGCAGTATTTT

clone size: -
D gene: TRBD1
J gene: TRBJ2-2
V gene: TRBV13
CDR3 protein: CASSPPGTGVPGELFF
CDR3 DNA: TGTGCCAGCAGCCCCCCCGGGACAGGGGTTCCCGGGGAGCTGTTTTTT

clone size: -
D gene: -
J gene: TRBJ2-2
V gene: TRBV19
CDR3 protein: CASSTRTISNTGELFF
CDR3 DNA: TGTGCCAGTAGTACCCGGACTATATCGAACACCGGGGAGCTGTTTTTT

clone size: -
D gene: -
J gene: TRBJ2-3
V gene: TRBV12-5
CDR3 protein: CASGLTPTDTQYF
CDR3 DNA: TGTGCTAGTGGTTTGACTCCCACAGATACGCAGTATTTT

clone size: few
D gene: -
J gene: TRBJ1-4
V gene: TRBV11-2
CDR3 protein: CASSPRQNNEKLFF
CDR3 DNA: TGTGCCAGCAGCCCACGACAGAATAATGAAAAACTGTTTTTT

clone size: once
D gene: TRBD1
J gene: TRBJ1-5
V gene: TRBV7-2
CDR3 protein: CASSLSGTDPIQHF
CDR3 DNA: TGTGCCAGCAGCTTATCTGGGACAGACCCAATACAGCATTTT

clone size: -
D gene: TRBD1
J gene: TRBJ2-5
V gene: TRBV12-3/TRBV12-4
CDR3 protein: CASRGQGQETQYF
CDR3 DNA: TGTGCCAGCAGAGGACAGGGACAAGAGACCCAGTACTTC

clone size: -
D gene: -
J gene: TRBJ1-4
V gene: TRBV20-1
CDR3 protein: CSARTGEKLFF
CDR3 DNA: TGCAGTGCGAGAACAGGCGAAAAACTGTTTTTT

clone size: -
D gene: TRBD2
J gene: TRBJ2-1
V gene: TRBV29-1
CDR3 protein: CSVHLAGDPFF
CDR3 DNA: TGCAGCGTTCATTTAGCGGGAGATCCGTTCTTC